The clone carrying this TCR beta chain was observed a handful of times. Being one base from a much bigger clone, this may be a read error. Germline CDR1 is LNHDA and CDR2 is SQIVND (reference sequence). This CDR3 is built from 15 residues. With 5 bases removed from V and 3 bases from J, the gap between germline ends came to 15 bases. The data stem from a study of prognosis after radiotherapy for stage I lung cancer. Study in general: Histology showed adenocarcinoma in roughly 12 patients versus squamous cell carcinoma in 7 or 8.

CDR3 of TCR beta was amplified from genomic DNA via a two-round multiplex PCR. Primers specific to each TRBV and TRBJ gene drove first-round PCR. TCRdb recomputed calls from the multiplex PCR reads with MiXCR, one row per CDR3 protein. The sample has around 18,000 distinct CDR3 sequences; roughly 28% are singletons. This sequence was found in a donor aged 50 or older with non-small cell lung cancer. This chain connects TRBV19 to TRBJ2-3; D is possibly TRBD1 or TRBD2 (5 bases each). The sample here was PBMCs, taken before or after stereotactic body radiation therapy (not recorded which). The DNA of the CDR3 is TGTGCCAGTAGTTCCCGAGGGGCCTGGACAGATACGCAGTATTTT. It codes for CASSSRGAWTDTQYF.